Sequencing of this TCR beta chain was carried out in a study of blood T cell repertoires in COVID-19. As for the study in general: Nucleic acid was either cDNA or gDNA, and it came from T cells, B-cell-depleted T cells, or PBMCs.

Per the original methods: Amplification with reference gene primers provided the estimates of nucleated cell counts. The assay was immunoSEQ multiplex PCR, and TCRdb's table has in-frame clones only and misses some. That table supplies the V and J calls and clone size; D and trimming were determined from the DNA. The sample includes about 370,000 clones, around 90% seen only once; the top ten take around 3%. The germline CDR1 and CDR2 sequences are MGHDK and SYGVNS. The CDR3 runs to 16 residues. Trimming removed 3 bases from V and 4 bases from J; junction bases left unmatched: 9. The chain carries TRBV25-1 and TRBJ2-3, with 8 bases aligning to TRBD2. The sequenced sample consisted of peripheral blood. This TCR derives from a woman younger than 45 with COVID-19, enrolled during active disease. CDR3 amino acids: CASSDREGFGSDTQYF. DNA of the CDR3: TGTGCCAGCAGTGACCGGGAGGGTTTTGGGTCAGATACGCAGTATTTT. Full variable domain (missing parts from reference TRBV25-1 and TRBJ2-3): EADIYQTPRYLVIGTGKKITLECSQTMGHDKMYWYQQDPGMELHLIHYSYGVNSTEKGDLSSESTVSRIRTEHFPLTLESARPSHTSQYLCASSDREGFGSDTQYFGPGTRLTVL.